The clone carrying this TCR beta chain was seen only a few times. The data were obtained in a study of T cell changes during pregnancy in multiple sclerosis. From germline, CDR1 is MNHEY and CDR2 SMNVEV (reference sequence). J was trimmed by 2 bases and V by 8 bases; bases with no gene match: 9. CDR3 length equals 15 residues. TCRdb keeps only in-frame clones here, not all; method: immunoSEQ multiplex PCR. The sample shows approximately 100,000 clones, 90% to 95% of them seen only once. The specimen comprised peripheral blood, sampled in the third trimester of pregnancy. The chain couples TRBV27 to TRBJ1-5; 7 nucleotides line up with TRBD1. This TCR came from a female donor with multiple sclerosis, enrolled in a pregnancy study. The CDR3 DNA sequence: TGTGCCAGCGGAAGGACAGGTCATGGCAATCAGCCCCAGCATTTT. As protein: CASGRTGHGNQPQHF.